This TCR beta chain came from a study of T-cell memory formation after mild COVID-19. Trimming took 2 bases from V and 5 from J, leaving 6 bases between them. In germline, CDR1 is SEHNR, CDR2 FQNEAQ (reference sequence). The CDR3 loop spans 12 amino acids. This clonotype was seen a handful of times. Antigen unknown. Study outcomes and limitations: Whereas later expanders leaned CD4+, clones contracting day 15 to 85 showed a balanced CD4/CD8 makeup. Clones that contracted clustered mainly in CM and EM if CD4+ and in EMRA if CD8+.

TCRdb re-called the 5' RACE reads through MiXCR, storing one row per CDR3 protein. Of about 210,000 distinct CDR3 sequences detected, around 30% appear once; the ten largest clones hold about an eighth. The gene calls are TRBV7-9 and TRBJ1-1; D unclear. Sequenced material: PBMCs or a T cell subset sorted from them (not recorded which). This sequence was found in an adult woman who had mild COVID-19 (a few samples of this study predate the infection). Cell type and time point are not known. The DNA of the CDR3 is TGTGCCAGCAGCTTAAAAAGTACTGAAGCTTTCTTT. Its protein is CASSLKSTEAFF.